This is a list of T cell receptor beta chains from one sample in a study of cytomegalovirus exposure and HLA in healthy donors. TCRdb's copy holds only in-frame clones and misses some; the assay was immunoSEQ multiplex PCR. The sample carries about 140,000 clones, roughly four fifths recorded once. Sequencing was done on a sample of PBMCs. The source of these receptors is a young man in good health and CMV-seropositive. The CDR3 runs from the conserved cysteine through the conserved F or W. A D gene is named only where the DNA matches it firmly. Only part of the rows carry a size: once, few, many, or a class if the clone is expanded.

cdr3_nt | cdr3_aa | clone_size | v_call | d_call | j_call
TGTGCCAGCAGCCAATCCATTGCGGACAGCCTAGACTATGGCTACACCTTC | CASSQSIADSLDYGYTF | - | TRBV7-9 | - | TRBJ1-2
TGCGCCAGCAGCTCCCACGGTGGGCTAATCGAGCAGTACTTC | CASSSHGGLIEQYF | - | TRBV5-1 | - | TRBJ2-7
TGCGCCAGCAGCGCCATGGCGCAGGGGGCGTCAGATACGCAGTATTTT | CASSAMAQGASDTQYF | - | TRBV5-1 | TRBD1 | TRBJ2-3
TGTGCCAGTAGTATTTTCGGGAGCGGCAGTACGCAGTATTTT | CASSIFGSGSTQYF | - | TRBV19 | - | TRBJ2-3
TGTGCCAGCAGTACACACAGGGGCGAGCAGTACTTC | CASSTHRGEQYF | few | TRBV25-1 | TRBD1 | TRBJ2-7
TGTGCCAGCAGCATGTACGGAAGCGCTTTTTCCTACGAGCAGTACTTC | CASSMYGSAFSYEQYF | - | TRBV7-2 | - | TRBJ2-7
TGTGCCAGCAGTGGGGGCGGGGTAGGCTACACCTTC | CASSGGGVGYTF | - | TRBV2 | - | TRBJ1-2
TGTGCCAGCAGCTTACTCCCGGGACAGGCAAACTCTGGGGCCAACGTCCTGACTTTC | CASSLLPGQANSGANVLTF | - | TRBV7-8 | TRBD1 | TRBJ2-6
TGTGCCAGCAGTGAATCGGGAGCGGTCCTTAATGAAAAACTGTTTTTT | CASSESGAVLNEKLFF | - | TRBV6-1 | - | TRBJ1-4
TGTGCCAGCCTCTCTCCCAACACTGAAGCTTTCTTT | CASLSPNTEAFF | few | TRBV6-5 | - | TRBJ1-1
TGTGCCAGCAGCACCAGTACAGTGAACACTGAAGCTTTCTTT | CASSTSTVNTEAFF | once | TRBV11-2 | - | TRBJ1-1
TGTGCCAGCAGTCCCGCGGGACGGGGCTTGGGCAATCAGCCCCAGCATTTT | CASSPAGRGLGNQPQHF | - | TRBV28 | - | TRBJ1-5
TGTGCCAGTAGTATGCCCACAGATCAGCCCCAGCATTTT | CASSMPTDQPQHF | - | TRBV19 | - | TRBJ1-5
TGTGCCAGCAGTTTGCGTATAGCGGGGACCTTCGCGAACACCGGGGAGCTGTTTTTT | CASSLRIAGTFANTGELFF | - | TRBV27 | TRBD2 | TRBJ2-2
TGTGCCAGCAGCTACCCAGGGGGCTCGAACGAGCAGTACTTC | CASSYPGGSNEQYF | once | TRBV25-1 | TRBD1 | TRBJ2-7
TGTGCCTGGTCGACAGGGGTAGGCCAGCCCCAGCATTTT | CAWSTGVGQPQHF | once | TRBV30 | TRBD1 | TRBJ1-5
TGTTCCAGCAGCCCCTGGGACTTAGGGGCTTTCTTT | CSSSPWDLGAFF | - | TRBV7-9 | - | TRBJ1-1
TGCGCCAGCAACATAGACTCGCGGGTCCCGAGCTCTGGAAACACCATATATTTT | CASNIDSRVPSSGNTIYF | few | TRBV4-1 | - | TRBJ1-3
TGTGCCAGCAGTGGGGTGGGGCAGGGTGTGAATTCACCCCTCCACTTT | CASSGVGQGVNSPLHF | - | TRBV6-1 | - | TRBJ1-6
TGCGCCAGCAGTCGACTAGCTAAAAACACCGGGGAGCTGTTTTTT | CASSRLAKNTGELFF | - | TRBV5-1 | TRBD2 | TRBJ2-2
TGTGCCAGCAGGGGGGAGGGCGGGGGCAGAGAGCATGAGCAGTTCTTC | CASRGEGGGREHEQFF | few | TRBV27 | - | TRBJ2-1
TGTGCCATCAGTGAGTCCGACAGGCAAAACACTGAAGCTTTCTTT | CAISESDRQNTEAFF | - | TRBV10-3 | - | TRBJ1-1
TGTGCCAGCAGTTACATCGACACTGAAGCTTTCTTT | CASSYIDTEAFF | - | TRBV6-6 | - | TRBJ1-1
TGTGCCAGCAGCTTGAGAGCGGGAGAAACAGATACGCAGTATTTT | CASSLRAGETDTQYF | - | TRBV7-3 | TRBD2 | TRBJ2-3
TGTGCCAGCAGCTTTGAGGGCGGGAGGGCCGGTGCCGGGGAGCTGTTTTTT | CASSFEGGRAGAGELFF | - | TRBV5-6 | TRBD2 | TRBJ2-2
TGTGCCAGCAGTGCCACCCACACCGATACGCAGTATTTT | CASSATHTDTQYF | - | TRBV6-4 | - | TRBJ2-3
TGTGCCAGCAGTGGATCTCGGACAGGAACCTACGAGCAGTACTTC | CASSGSRTGTYEQYF | few | TRBV25-1 | TRBD1 | TRBJ2-7
TGCGCCAGCAGTGTACAGCCTAATGAAAAACTGTTTTTT | CASSVQPNEKLFF | few | TRBV10-1 | - | TRBJ1-4